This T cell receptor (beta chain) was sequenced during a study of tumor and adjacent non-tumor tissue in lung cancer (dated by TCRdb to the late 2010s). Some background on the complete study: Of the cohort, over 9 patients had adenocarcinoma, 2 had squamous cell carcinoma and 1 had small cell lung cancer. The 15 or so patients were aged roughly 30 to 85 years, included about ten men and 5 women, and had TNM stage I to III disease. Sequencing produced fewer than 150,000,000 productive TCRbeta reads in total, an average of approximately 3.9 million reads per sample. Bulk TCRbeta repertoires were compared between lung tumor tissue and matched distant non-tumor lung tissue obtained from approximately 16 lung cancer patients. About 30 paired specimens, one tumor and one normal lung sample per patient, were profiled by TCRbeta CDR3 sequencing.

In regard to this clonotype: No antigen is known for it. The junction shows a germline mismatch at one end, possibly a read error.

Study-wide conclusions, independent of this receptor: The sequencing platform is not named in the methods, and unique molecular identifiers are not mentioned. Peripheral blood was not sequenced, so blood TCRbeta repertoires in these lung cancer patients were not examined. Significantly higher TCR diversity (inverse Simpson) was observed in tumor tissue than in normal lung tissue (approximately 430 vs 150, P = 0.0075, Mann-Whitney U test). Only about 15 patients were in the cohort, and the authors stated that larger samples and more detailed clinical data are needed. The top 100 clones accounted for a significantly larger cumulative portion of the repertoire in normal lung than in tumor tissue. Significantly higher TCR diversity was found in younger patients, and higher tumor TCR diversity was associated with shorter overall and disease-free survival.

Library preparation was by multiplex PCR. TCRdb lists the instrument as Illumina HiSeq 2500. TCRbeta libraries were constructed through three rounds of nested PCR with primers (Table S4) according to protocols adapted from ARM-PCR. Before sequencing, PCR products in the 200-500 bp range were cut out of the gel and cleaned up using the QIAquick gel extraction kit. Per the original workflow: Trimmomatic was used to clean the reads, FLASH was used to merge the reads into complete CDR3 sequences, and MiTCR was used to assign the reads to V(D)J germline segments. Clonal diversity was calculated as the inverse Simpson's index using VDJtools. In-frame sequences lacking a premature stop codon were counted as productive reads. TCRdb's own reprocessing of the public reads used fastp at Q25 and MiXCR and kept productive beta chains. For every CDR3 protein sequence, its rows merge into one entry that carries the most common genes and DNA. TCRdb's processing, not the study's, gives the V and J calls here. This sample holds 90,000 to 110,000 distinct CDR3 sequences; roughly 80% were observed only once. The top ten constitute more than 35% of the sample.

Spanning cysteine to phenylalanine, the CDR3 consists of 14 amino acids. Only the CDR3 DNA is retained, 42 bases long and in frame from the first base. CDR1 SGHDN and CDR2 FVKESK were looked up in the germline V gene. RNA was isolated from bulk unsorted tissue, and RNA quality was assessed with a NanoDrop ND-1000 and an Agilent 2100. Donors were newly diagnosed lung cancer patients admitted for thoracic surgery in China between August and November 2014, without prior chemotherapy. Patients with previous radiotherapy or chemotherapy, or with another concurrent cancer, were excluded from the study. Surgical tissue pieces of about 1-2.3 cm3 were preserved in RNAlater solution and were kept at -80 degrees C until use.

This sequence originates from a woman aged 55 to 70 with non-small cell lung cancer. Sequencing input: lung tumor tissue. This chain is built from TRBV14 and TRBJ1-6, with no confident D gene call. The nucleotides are TGCGCCAGGAGCCTTATTAGGAACGAATCACCCCTCCACTTT. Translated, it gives CARSLIRNESPLHF.